The clone carrying this T cell receptor (beta chain) was counted between two and nine times. The antigen is not known. Sorting separated CD4+ and CD8+ T cells out of PBMCs. RNA extraction was followed by reverse transcription into cDNA, which acted as the sequencing template. Sequencing used immunoSEQ multiplex PCR; TCRdb keeps in-frame clones, though not all of them. In the table there are over 110,000 clones, roughly 46% of which are singletons. This sample was taken from a study of CD8+ T cells in alopecia areata. The study's findings and limits: Normal skin's resident alphabeta T cells are also sequenced in scalp samples.

This specimen was CD4+ T cells sorted from blood, taken at week 0. This TCR came from a human donor with alopecia areata.

CDR3 coding DNA: TGTGCCTTCAGACCGACCACCTACGAGCAGTACTTC. Residues: CAFRPTTYEQYF. The chain has TRBV30 and TRBJ2-7; D not certain. The CDR3 length is 12 residues. With 7 bases removed from V and 2 bases from J, the gap between germline ends came to 12 bases. Germline values: CDR1 GTSNPN, CDR2 SVGIG (reference sequence).